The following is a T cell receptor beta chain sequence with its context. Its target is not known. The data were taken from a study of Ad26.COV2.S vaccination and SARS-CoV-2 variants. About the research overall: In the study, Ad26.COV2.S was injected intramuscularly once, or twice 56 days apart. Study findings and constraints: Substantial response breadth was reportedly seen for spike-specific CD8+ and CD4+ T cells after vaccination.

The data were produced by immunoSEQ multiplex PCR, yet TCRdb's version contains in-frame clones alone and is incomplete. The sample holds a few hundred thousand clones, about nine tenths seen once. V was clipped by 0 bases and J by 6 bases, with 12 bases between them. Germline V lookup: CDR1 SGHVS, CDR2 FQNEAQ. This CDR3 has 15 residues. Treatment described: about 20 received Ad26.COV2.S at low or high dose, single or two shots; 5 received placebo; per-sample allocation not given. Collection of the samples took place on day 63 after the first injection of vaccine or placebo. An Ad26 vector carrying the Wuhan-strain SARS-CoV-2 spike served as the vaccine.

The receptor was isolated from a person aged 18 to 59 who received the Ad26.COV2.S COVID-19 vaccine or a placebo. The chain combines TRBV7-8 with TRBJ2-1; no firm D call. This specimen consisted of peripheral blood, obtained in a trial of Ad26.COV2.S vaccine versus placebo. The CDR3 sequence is CASSLAGFVVNEQFF. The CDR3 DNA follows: TGTGCCAGCAGCTTAGCAGGGTTCGTCGTCAATGAGCAGTTCTTC.